Below, 2 T cell receptor beta chains from the same sample are listed, as sequenced in a study of blood T cells in healthy people across ages. For the second PCR, which ran for roughly 6 to 12 cycles, a sample-barcoded 5' primer and a J-beta primer mix were used. MiXCR, applied by TCRdb to the 5' RACE reads, yields one record per CDR3 protein. The sample yields 1.5 million or so distinct CDR3 sequences, approximately 38% seen once. Material for sequencing was blood. These TCRs come from a woman aged 18 to 35 in good health.

This chain uses TRBV28 with TRBJ1-5; no clear D. V was pared by 3 bases and J by 5 bases, with 14 bases between. CDR3 length: 15 residues. Germline V CDR1 and CDR2: MDHEN, SYDVKM. CDR3 amino acids: CASSFGHLVDQPQHF. DNA of the CDR3: TGTGCCAGCAGTTTCGGGCATCTTGTTGATCAGCCCCAGCATTTT.

This chain uses TRBV11-1 with TRBJ2-6, with 9 bases fitting TRBD1. This CDR3 spans 18 amino acids. The V segment lost 5 bases and the J segment 0 bases; nucleotides outside the gene matches: 8. Per germline, CDR1 SGHAT and CDR2 FQDESV (reference sequence). The CDR3 is CASSPWDRVYSGANVLTF. The CDR3 bases are TGTGCCAGCAGCCCCTGGGACAGGGTTTACTCTGGGGCCAACGTCCTGACTTTC.